This T cell receptor (beta chain) was profiled in a study of blood T cell repertoires in COVID-19. Study-wide context: Italy, Spain and the United States were the sources of the convalescent and acute COVID-19 samples. In each case, the material was cDNA or gDNA derived from T cells, B-cell-depleted T cells, or PBMCs.

As handled by the study authors: Scientists estimated how many nucleated cells there were by amplifying reference gene primers. Clones were read by immunoSEQ multiplex PCR, and TCRdb kept only the in-frame ones, dropping some. V and J calls and clone size are as listed in that table; D and trimming were resolved from the DNA. The data hold 200,000 to 250,000 clones, with approximately 86% observed a single time. Enrolment of Seattle patients took place during active infection, and they were followed longitudinally. The junction had 3 bases not matched to a gene; V was cut back by 7 bases and J by 1 base. Germline V gives CDR1 SNHLY, CDR2 FYNNEI. This CDR3 has 14 amino acids. Remarks on this clone: This sample includes further DNA sequences coding for the same CDR3.

Sequencing input: peripheral blood. The chain employs TRBV2 and TRBJ2-3; 9 nucleotides align to TRBD1. The origin of this receptor is a woman between 25 and 40 years old with COVID-19, enrolled during active disease. The CDR3 DNA sequence: TGTGCCAGCAAAACAGGGGGCGGCACAGATACGCAGTATTTT. Its translation: CASKTGGGTDTQYF.